Listed below are T cell receptor beta chains from one sample, sequenced in a study of breast tumors, draining lymph nodes, adjacent tissues. MiXCR, run by TCRdb on the multiplex PCR reads, gives a single entry per CDR3 protein. This sample has hundreds of thousands of distinct CDR3 sequences, with approximately 30% found just once. Sequenced: axillary lymph node tissue. The origin of the receptors is a female donor with breast cancer. Some clones in this sample may be carry-over from other donors' samples. The CDR3 runs from the conserved cysteine through the conserved F or W. The order of the fields is V gene, D gene, J gene, clone size, CDR3 DNA, CDR3 protein. D genes are given only for firm matches. Not every row has a clone size; where given, it reads once, few, many or a size class.

TRBV29-1	.	TRBJ1-2	many	TGCAGCGACGGTGGGTGGCCCTATGGCTACACCTTC	CSDGGWPYGYTF
TRBV7-9	TRBD2	TRBJ2-5	many	TGTGCCAGCAGCTTACGGCCTAGCGGCGGGAGCGAAGAGCCCCAGTACTTC	CASSLRPSGGSEEPQYF
TRBV11-2	.	TRBJ1-2	many	TGTGCCAGCAGCTTTAGTACGGGCGGCTACTATGGCTACACCTTC	CASSFSTGGYYGYTF
TRBV20-1	.	TRBJ2-5	many	TGCAGTGCTAGCTGGGCGGTCCGGGAGACCCAGTACTTC	CSASWAVRETQYF
TRBV7-2	TRBD2	TRBJ2-5	.	TGTGCCAGCAGCTCCCGCGGGGGGCTGAGAGAGACCCAGCACTTC	CASSSRGGLRETQHF
TRBV30	.	TRBJ2-7	many	TGTGCCTGGAGTGACGGGCGCCTCATCTACGAGCAGTACTTC	CAWSDGRLIYEQYF
TRBV20-1	TRBD1	TRBJ2-7	many	TGCAGTGCTAGACTCGACAGGGGAAGGTCGCACGAGCAGTACTTC	CSARLDRGRSHEQYF
TRBV2	TRBD2	TRBJ2-1	.	TGTGCCAGCAGTGCTGCGGGACTAGCGGGATACAATGAGCAGTTCTTC	CASSAAGLAGYNEQFF
TRBV11-2	.	TRBJ1-2	few	TGTGCCAGCAGCTTAGATCATGAGGGCTACACCTTC	CASSLDHEGYTF
TRBV7-3	.	TRBJ2-7	.	TGTGCCAGCAGTGCTCGCCCACCCACAGCCTACGAGCAGTACTTC	CASSARPPTAYEQYF
TRBV2	.	TRBJ1-4	many	TGTGCCAGCGTTAGTGGGGTTGAAAAACTGTTTTTT	CASVSGVEKLFF
TRBV5-1	.	TRBJ1-5	many	TGCGCCAGCAGCTCCCGGCTGGTGAGCAATCAGCCCCAGCATTTT	CASSSRLVSNQPQHF
TRBV7-9	.	TRBJ2-7	many	TGTGCCAGCAGCTTCACGGGACACTACTACGAGCAGTACTTC	CASSFTGHYYEQYF
TRBV6-2/TRBV6-3	.	TRBJ1-6	.	TGTGCCAGCAGGCAACGGGGAACACCCCTCCACTTT	CASRQRGTPLHF
TRBV18	.	TRBJ2-3	.	TGTGCCAGCTCACCACGGGGGAATGAGCAGTATTTT	CASSPRGNEQYF
TRBV10-3	.	TRBJ1-5	many	TGTGCCATCAGTGAAACGGGGCTTAATCAGCCCCAGCATTTT	CAISETGLNQPQHF
TRBV7-9	.	TRBJ1-5	many	TGTGCCAGCAGCTTCTCAACAGGGCAGAATCAGCCCCAGCATTTT	CASSFSTGQNQPQHF
TRBV9	TRBD2	TRBJ2-1	.	TGTGCCAGCTCACCACCCGGCACGGGGGGGCGGAATGAGCAGTTCTTC	CASSPPGTGGRNEQFF
TRBV3-1	TRBD2	TRBJ2-5	many	TGTGCCAGCAGCATTACTAGCGGGAAAGAGACCCAGTACTTC	CASSITSGKETQYF
TRBV5-1	TRBD1	TRBJ2-4	.	TGCGCCAGCAGCACGGGACAGGGACTAAACATTCAGTACTTC	CASSTGQGLNIQYF
TRBV5-1	.	TRBJ2-1	many	TGCGCCAGCAGCCGGACCACCTCGGTGGCTGCCTACAATGAGCAGTTCTTC	CASSRTTSVAAYNEQFF
TRBV4-1	.	TRBJ2-2	.	TGCGCCAGCAGTGAAACTAGTGCCGGGGAGCTGTTTTTT	CASSETSAGELFF
TRBV24-1	TRBD1	TRBJ2-6	few	TGTGCCACCAGTGAAGGGACAGGGGGGCAGGTTGGGGCCAACGTCCTGACTTTC	CATSEGTGGQVGANVLTF
TRBV2	.	TRBJ2-3	many	TGTGCCAGCAGTTTCAAATCGCGAGATACGCAGTATTTT	CASSFKSRDTQYF
TRBV6-1	.	TRBJ1-5	.	TGTGCCAGCAGTCAAGCCACGGGCAATCAGCCCCAGCATTTT	CASSQATGNQPQHF
TRBV11-2	TRBD2	TRBJ2-3	.	TGTGCCAGCAGCTTAGACATGGGACTAGCGGGAGGATTTCTAACAGCTAGCACAGATACGCAGTATTTT	CASSLDMGLAGGFLTASTDTQYF
TRBV6-2/TRBV6-3	.	TRBJ2-5	few	TGTGCCAGCAGTTACCCAGGGACTGCTAAAGAGACCCAGTACTTC	CASSYPGTAKETQYF
TRBV12-3/TRBV12-4	TRBD2	TRBJ2-3	once	TGTGCCAGCAGCCCCGGGACTAGCGGGACTGCCTACGATACGCAGTATTTT	CASSPGTSGTAYDTQYF
TRBV19	TRBD2	TRBJ2-7	.	TGTGCCAGTAGTAGGGGGGGGACTAGCGGGACCTCCTACGAGCAGTACTTC	CASSRGGTSGTSYEQYF
TRBV6-5	.	TRBJ1-4	many	TGTGCCAGCAGCCGGGCCGGGGGCAATGAAAAACTGTTTTTT	CASSRAGGNEKLFF
TRBV9	.	TRBJ2-2	.	TGTGCCAGCAGCCCTTCTAGAGATGGAGGATCCGGGGAGCTGTTTTTT	CASSPSRDGGSGELFF
TRBV4-1	.	TRBJ1-5	many	TGCGCCAGCAGCCAAGAGTTCTTATATCAGCCCCAGCATTTT	CASSQEFLYQPQHF
TRBV5-1	TRBD1	TRBJ2-1	many	TGCGCCAGCAGCTTGGTGACAGGGGGGAACAATGAGCAGTTCTTC	CASSLVTGGNNEQFF
TRBV7-2	.	TRBJ2-5	.	TGTGCCAGCGGCATTCATGGGGACCAAGAGACCCAGTACTTC	CASGIHGDQETQYF
TRBV20-1	TRBD1	TRBJ2-7	many	TGCAGTGCTGAAAACAGGGGGCTCTCCTACGAGCAGTACTTC	CSAENRGLSYEQYF
TRBV11-3	.	TRBJ1-6	.	TGTGCCAGCAGCTTTCCAGGACCCCTCCACTTT	CASSFPGPLHF
TRBV5-5	TRBD1	TRBJ2-3	.	TGTGCCAGCAGCTTAGACAGGGCTCGTAACACAGATACGCAGTATTTT	CASSLDRARNTDTQYF
TRBV4-1	.	TRBJ2-1	.	TGTGCCAGCAGCCGAATGCTAGCGACGATTGGCAATGAGCAGTTCTTC	CASSRMLATIGNEQFF
TRBV5-1	TRBD2	TRBJ2-3	many	TGCGCCAGCAGCTCCCCAAAGACTAGCGGACTCACAGATACGCAGTATTTT	CASSSPKTSGLTDTQYF
TRBV5-1	.	TRBJ1-1	few	TGCGCCAGCAGCTTCCTTATCGGGTACACTGAAGCTTTCTTT	CASSFLIGYTEAFF
TRBV20-1	.	TRBJ2-7	many	TGCAGTGCTAGAAGCGGTAGCTCCTACGAGCAGTACTTC	CSARSGSSYEQYF
TRBV4-2	TRBD2	TRBJ2-7	few	TGTGCCAGCAGCGCGGGAGAAAATCCGAGCTACGAGCAGTACTTC	CASSAGENPSYEQYF
TRBV10-3	.	TRBJ1-5	many	TGTGCCATCACTCCGGACCCCGATCAGCCCCAGCATTTT	CAITPDPDQPQHF
TRBV12-3/TRBV12-4	TRBD2	TRBJ2-3	many	TGTGCCAGCAGTTTAAGGGCGGGAGGTATTCCTATGACTAGCACAGATACGCAGTATTTT	CASSLRAGGIPMTSTDTQYF
TRBV5-1	.	TRBJ1-6	.	TGCGCCAGCAGCCAAGGGAACAATTCACCCCTCCACTTT	CASSQGNNSPLHF
TRBV2	.	TRBJ1-2	.	TGTGCCAGCATTCCGGACCCGGCAGGGTACGGCTACACCTTC	CASIPDPAGYGYTF
TRBV5-4	TRBD1	TRBJ2-2	.	TGTGCCAGCAGAGCCAGGACAGGGGGCCCCGGGGAGCTGTTTTTT	CASRARTGGPGELFF
TRBV5-8	TRBD2	TRBJ2-2	many	TGTGCCAGCAGCTCATGGGGGGGCGGGGAGCTGTTTTTT	CASSSWGGGELFF
TRBV6-6	.	TRBJ1-3	few	TGTGCCAGCATTCCCGGGGGGTCTGGAAACACCATATATTTT	CASIPGGSGNTIYF
TRBV7-3	.	TRBJ1-1	.	TGTGCCGGCAGCTTACGGGAGAACACTGAAGCTTTCTTT	CAGSLRENTEAFF
TRBV6-5	.	TRBJ1-5	few	TGTGCCAGCAGACTCAGGGCCCATAGCAATCAGCCCCAGCATTTT	CASRLRAHSNQPQHF
TRBV6-1	.	TRBJ2-7	many	TGTGCCAGCAGTGTGTCGGCGCGGGAGCAGTACTTC	CASSVSAREQYF
TRBV5-6	TRBD2	TRBJ2-7	many	TGTGCCAGCAGCTGGGGACTAGCGGGATCCTACGAGCAGTACTTC	CASSWGLAGSYEQYF
TRBV7-2	.	TRBJ2-3	many	TGTGCCAGCAGAGATGACGTGAGCACAGATACGCAGTATTTT	CASRDDVSTDTQYF
TRBV11-3	TRBD2	TRBJ2-3	once	TGTGCCAGCAGCTTAGATCAGGGACTAGCGAGCACAGATACGCAGTATTTT	CASSLDQGLASTDTQYF